This passage covers 13 T cell receptor beta chains from one sample sequenced in a study of shared clonotypes between healthy human individuals. Repertoires were generated with immunoSEQ multiplex PCR, while TCRdb's copy carries only in-frame clones and drops some. The table shows 550,000 to 850,000 clones, with about 74% occurring only once. Sequenced input: memory CD4+ T cells sorted from blood. Subset in this sample: CD45RA-negative fraction. These receptors came from a woman aged 30 to 39 in good health.

On this clone itself: Within the sample, other DNA sequences also encode this same CDR3. CDR3 sequence: CASSLSGTSTDTQYF. In DNA, the CDR3 is TGTGCCAGCAGTTTATCCGGGACAAGCACAGATACGCAGTATTTT. The rearrangement links TRBV27 to TRBJ2-3; the D gene is possibly TRBD1 (6 bases). The ends were cut back, 0 bases at V and 0 bases at J, with 7 bases in the middle. Germline lookup yields CDR1 MNHEY and CDR2 SMNVEV (reference sequence). This CDR3 has 15 residues.

The sample holds a few counts of this clone. Additional DNA sequences in this sample encode the identical CDR3. The rearrangement uses TRBV28 and TRBJ1-2; D not certain. The germline gives CDR1 MDHEN, CDR2 SYDVKM. The CDR3 extends over 12 amino acids. Between the trimmed V and J ends, which lost 5 bases and 8 bases, there was a span of 12 bases. The CDR3 sequence: CASSPSSYGYTF. CDR3 nucleotides: TGTGCCAGCAGTCCCTCCTCCTACGGCTACACCTTC.

The chain employs TRBV6-1 and TRBJ2-7; TRBD2 is a possible D gene (5 bases). Germline CDR1 MNHNS, CDR2 SASEGT. Trimming pared 3 bases from V and 1 base from J, leaving 16 bases between. CDR3 size: 16 residues. Here the CDR3 reads CASSERVGDGSYEQYF. The CDR3 nucleotides read TGTGCCAGCAGTGAGAGAGTGGGAGACGGATCCTACGAGCAGTACTTC.

The genes are TRBV9 and TRBJ2-1, with 7 nucleotides matching TRBD2. V dropped 0 bases and J dropped 0; count of bases not matched to a gene: 3. Germline lookup yields CDR1 SGDLS and CDR2 YYNGEE. The length of the CDR3 is 16 residues. The CDR3 reads CASSVVGGSSYNEQFF. In DNA, the CDR3 is TGTGCCAGCAGCGTAGTAGGCGGGAGCTCCTACAATGAGCAGTTCTTC.

This clone has only a few counts. This chain connects TRBV30 to TRBJ1-3; D uncertain. V lost 0 bases and J lost 2, with 8 bases in between. Germline-derived CDR1 and CDR2 are GTSNPN and SVGIG (reference sequence). The CDR3 is 14 amino acids. CDR3 amino acids: CAWSVGRTGNTIYF. The CDR3 nucleotides are TGTGCCTGGAGTGTAGGGAGGACTGGAAACACCATATATTTT.

This clone came up a few times. This chain uses TRBV4-1 with TRBJ2-7; TRBD1 aligns across 9 bases. Germline-derived CDR1 and CDR2 are MGHRA and YSYEKL. This CDR3 has 16 residues. V gave up 1 base and J gave up 2 bases; unmatched junction bases: 6. CDR3 nucleotides: TGCGCCAGCAGCCAAGGGACAGGGGCCCTAACCTACGAGCAGTACTTC. This codes for CASSQGTGALTYEQYF.

The chain is built from TRBV2 and TRBJ1-5; TRBD1 agrees at 9 bases. This CDR3 region has 15 residues. Germline V gene sequence: CDR1 SNHLY, CDR2 FYNNEI. J was trimmed by 5 bases and V by 3 bases; bases with no gene match: 5. The CDR3, as DNA: TGTGCCAGCAGTGAGGTACAGGGGGCCGATCAGCCCCAGCATTTT. Its translation: CASSEVQGADQPQHF.

To note about this clone: One end of the junction does not line up with germline, which may come from a read error. V gene TRBV15 combines with J gene TRBJ1-3, with D perhaps TRBD1 (6 bases). This CDR3 comprises 13 residues. Germline V gives CDR1 LNHNV, CDR2 YYDKDF (reference sequence). The CDR3 DNA sequence: TGTGCCACCAGCGGAGACAGGAGAAACACCATATATTTT. This gives the protein CATSGDRRNTIYF.

The J gene is TRBJ2-1, the V gene TRBV28, with D hard to call. V gave up 2 bases and J gave up 13 bases, with 12 bases separating them. The length of the CDR3 is 12 residues. Germline loops: CDR1 MDHEN, CDR2 SYDVKM. CDR3 residues: CASSLTRYPQFF. The CDR3 DNA is TGTGCCAGCAGTTTAACGCGCTACCCCCAGTTCTTC.

This clone was picked up a small number of times. The chain combines TRBV19 with TRBJ2-1; TRBD1 aligns across 8 bases. Germline CDR1 reads LNHDA; CDR2 reads SQIVND (reference sequence). CDR3 length equals 15 residues. Trimming at V came to 5 bases and at J to 0 bases, leaving 3 bases not matched to a gene. This CDR3 reads CASSQGAFSYNEQFF. The CDR3 DNA sequence: TGTGCCAGTAGTCAGGGGGCCTTCTCCTACAATGAGCAGTTCTTC.

V gene TRBV2 combines with J gene TRBJ1-2; TRBD1 is a possible D gene (5 bases). Trimming removed 6 bases from V and 5 bases from J, with 16 bases in between. The germline V gene has CDR1 SNHLY and CDR2 FYNNEI. The length of the CDR3 is 14 residues. CDR3 nucleotide sequence: TGTGCCAGCAGGCCCCGGGGGGGTCAATATGGCTACACCTTC. Translation: CASRPRGGQYGYTF.

The chain uses TRBV5-1 and TRBJ2-3, with TRBD1 identical over 9 bases. The length of the CDR3 is 16 residues. The germline CDR1 and CDR2 sequences are SGHRS and YFSETQ. V gave up 2 bases and J gave up 3 bases; unmatched junction bases: 7. CDR3 residues: CASSLPGTGRTDTQYF. The CDR3 DNA sequence: TGCGCCAGCAGCTTACCGGGGACAGGGAGGACAGATACGCAGTATTTT. Variable domain in full (rest from reference TRBV5-1 and TRBJ2-3): KAGVTQTPRYLIKTRGQQVTLSCSPISGHRSVSWYQQTPGQGLQFLFEYFSETQRNKGNFPGRFSGRQFSNSRSEMNVSTLELGDSALYLCASSLPGTGRTDTQYFGPGTRLTVL.

There are many counts of this clone. The V gene is TRBV6-5, the J gene TRBJ1-1, with TRBD1 matching over 10 bases. CDR3 size: 14 residues. V was clipped by 6 bases and J by 6 bases; unmatched bases: 7. The V gene's germline CDR1 is MNHEY and CDR2 SVGAGI. CDR3 amino acids: CASRPDRGLSEAFF. The CDR3 DNA reads as TGTGCCAGCAGACCAGACAGGGGGCTATCTGAAGCTTTCTTT.